These 7 T cell receptor beta chains share one sample of origin, sequenced in a study of cytomegalovirus exposure and HLA in healthy donors. This PCR relied on a set of 60 Vbeta primers and 13 Jbeta primers. Measured with immunoSEQ multiplex PCR; TCRdb has only the in-frame clones, and not every one. The table has under 200,000 clones, approximately 84% seen once. Sequenced sample: PBMCs. Source of these receptors: a man aged 45-65 years in good health and CMV-seropositive.

This clone has only one observation. The chain employs TRBV5-8 and TRBJ2-1, with 7 bases fitting TRBD1. CDR1 and CDR2 (germline): SGHTS, YDEGEE. The CDR3 length is 14 residues. With 5 bases clipped from V and 3 bases from J, the junction kept 5 bases outside the gene matches. This chain's CDR3 is CASRPGQSYNEQFF. CDR3 nucleotide sequence: TGTGCCAGCAGGCCGGGACAGAGCTACAATGAGCAGTTCTTC.

The V gene is TRBV19, the J gene TRBJ2-6; 9 bases match TRBD1. J was trimmed by 4 bases and V by 7 bases; bases with no gene match: 5. In germline, CDR1 is LNHDA, CDR2 SQIVND (reference sequence). The CDR3 is 15 residues long. This CDR3 is CASILGQGGANVLTF. Here the CDR3 DNA reads TGTGCCAGTATCCTCGGACAGGGGGGGGCCAACGTCCTGACTTTC.

The chain employs TRBV4-2 and TRBJ2-7; possibly TRBD1 for D (6 bases). The CDR3 spans 14 residues. CDR1 and CDR2 (germline): LGHNA, YNFKEQ. Deletions cut 4 bases from V and 4 bases from J, with 14 bases between. The CDR3 coding sequence is TGTGCCAGCAGCCCGAGGGCAGGGGAGTACGAGCAGTACTTC. Its protein product is CASSPRAGEYEQYF.

The V call is TRBV7-8, the J call TRBJ2-7; no clear D gene. Looked up from germline, CDR1 is SGHVS and CDR2 is FQNEAQ. V was pared by 2 bases and J by 6 bases, with 5 bases between. The CDR3 is 11 amino acids. DNA for the CDR3: TGTGCCAGCAGCTTACGCGGCGAGCAGTACTTC. Protein product: CASSLRGEQYF.

The sample holds a few counts of this clone. The chain joins TRBV27 to TRBJ2-7, with D possibly matching TRBD1 (6 bases). Germline CDR1 is MNHEY and CDR2 is SMNVEV (reference sequence). V lost 6 bases and J lost 4, with 16 bases in between. The CDR3 runs to 14 residues. Written as DNA, the CDR3 is TGTGCCAGCAGCCGTACAGGGAAACGGTACGAGCAGTACTTC. Its protein is CASSRTGKRYEQYF.

The V gene is TRBV19, the J gene TRBJ1-5, with D perhaps matching TRBD1 (6 bases). The V and J ends lost 5 bases and 4 bases respectively, with 12 bases between them. CDR1 and CDR2 from the germline V gene are LNHDA and SQIVND (reference sequence). The CDR3 is made up of 14 amino acids. CDR3 nucleotides: TGTGCCAGTAGTCCGGGACACCTTAATCAGCCCCAGCATTTT. Translating gives CASSPGHLNQPQHF.

Only a few counts were recorded for this clone. This chain uses TRBV4-3 with TRBJ2-3, with a possible D match to TRBD2 (5 bases). Looked up from germline, CDR1 is LGHNA and CDR2 is YSLEER. Trimming took off 0 bases at V and 2 bases at J, with 12 bases between the two ends. The CDR3 runs 16 residues. CDR3 DNA: TGCGCCAGCAGCCAAGATAACCAGCGGAACACAGATACGCAGTATTTT. This encodes CASSQDNQRNTDTQYF.